This paragraph reports one T cell receptor (beta chain). Its antigen is currently not known. The junction shows a germline mismatch at one end, possibly a read error. Library construction relied on 5' RACE. Instrument used: Illumina HiSeq 2500. The second PCR ran for roughly 6 to 11 cycles and used a J-beta primer mix along with a sample-barcoded 5' primer. A template-switch 5' adaptor carrying 12 random nucleotides introduced a unique molecular identifier onto each TCR beta cDNA molecule. Each sample yielded at least 2.5 million CDR3-containing paired-end reads. The Mint cDNA synthesis kit, primed by a TRBC-specific oligonucleotide, was used to synthesize first-strand cDNA from all RNA. Following uracil-DNA glycosylase treatment, a first 18-cycle PCR with universal primers M1SS and BC2_uni_R was performed on all cDNA. The study's own analysis went as follows. Each sample was normalized by randomly selecting 1 million high-quality reads, each carrying a distinct molecular identifier. Reads sharing molecular identifiers were discarded rather than binned into consensus sequences. MiTCR, run with a Q25 quality threshold and the strictest error-elimination algorithm, handled CDR3 identification, clonotype clustering and error correction. A nonparametric unseen species model using Euler transformation provided a lower-bound estimate of total TCR beta diversity. TCRdb reprocessed the public reads (quality trimming at Q25 with fastp, clone calling with MiXCR) and kept in-frame beta chains. Every entry covers one CDR3 protein and lists the most common genes and DNA from its rows. It is TCRdb's table, rather than the study itself, that gives the V and J calls and clone size. In this sample the table shows about 930,000 distinct CDR3 sequences, 25% to 35% of which occur a single time. Clones ranked in the top ten supply roughly a tenth of the sample.

The sample comes from a study of blood T cells in healthy people across ages (dated by TCRdb to between 2014 and 2017). About the investigation overall: Template switching captured roughly one uniquely barcoded TCR beta cDNA molecule per two T cells in model experiments. The donors were split into four age groups: young (average around 16 years), middle-aged (roughly 39), aged (approximately 60) and long-lived (under 90). Using the same blood draw, the study looked at two additional independent replicas of 1 million unique cDNA reads for two donors, one aged 18 to 30 and the other aged 80 or older. Using deep sequencing normalized with unique cDNA molecular identifiers, the study measured how TCR beta repertoire diversity changes with age.

Counted from cysteine to phenylalanine, this CDR3 has 15 amino acids. This entry keeps only the CDR3 DNA: 45 bases, framed from base 1. Via the germline V gene, CDR1 is MNHEY and CDR2 SVGAGI. General study outcomes and caveats: Because the CMV infection status of the donors was unknown, age-related changes in expanded clonotypes may potentially have been confounded. Compared with the aged group, the long-lived group had more naive CD4+ T cells, fewer expanded clones and increased TCR diversity, suggesting age selection. As age increased, observed TCR beta diversity per million T cells dropped in a roughly linear way, and a significant reduction was already evident by age 40. There was a strong correlation between observed TCR beta diversity and the percentage of naive T cells measured by flow cytometry. Estimates of total diversity based on one million sequenced T cells were considered lower bounds and underestimates. Conclusive comparison of naive and antigen-experienced compartments was prevented by the profiling of bulk unsorted PBMCs.

The 35 to 40 donors, aged about 6 to 100 years, were systemically healthy Caucasian individuals from Russia. Around 9.9 milliliters of peripheral blood were collected from each donor into EDTA-treated Vacutainer tubes. Ficoll-Paque density-gradient centrifugation was used to isolate PBMCs, with at least 7 million per sample. Total RNA, at least 6 micrograms per sample, was extracted from PBMCs with Trizol reagent. Naive CD45RAhigh/CD27high T cell percentages were measured by flow cytometry on a PBMC aliquot from every donor. The same sample was also used in a study of T cells of mothers and their children. As that second study puts it: Nine systemically healthy Caucasian individuals, comprising three mothers and their six children, were included as donors. cDNA synthesis used all of the extracted RNA, with around 1.4 ug of RNA in each 15 ul reaction. In the second PCR, the M1S primer added sample barcodes and 2-4 random nucleotides. Each mother yielded over 8.5 million TCR beta CDR3 reads and each child roughly 3.1 million reads. Thymic selection similarly shapes TCR recombination output in related and unrelated pairs, with minor effect from inherited differences. Normalized repertoire overlap was always slightly but never significantly higher in related than unrelated mother-child pairs. Persistent microchimeric T cell clones were not detected, at a sensitivity of about 100 clones per million clonotypes. In the study, deep NGS was used to compare the TCR beta repertoires of mothers and children, and features distinguishing related mother-child pairs from unrelated individuals were sought. On average, the children were roughly 11 +/- 4 years old, while the mothers were about 37 +/- 4 years old. After adapter ligation with NEBNext reagents, the libraries were sequenced on Illumina HiSeq 2000 with 100+100 nt paired-end reads. To avoid cross-contamination, the mother libraries and the child libraries were prepared a month apart and sequenced in separate runs. Each donor had between about 450,000 and 2,100,000 distinct TCR beta clonotypes identified. Naive TCR beta clonotypes were estimated from low-frequency clonotypes matched to each donor's FACS-determined naive share, without sorting.

This clonotype was obtained from a woman between 35 and 50 years old in good health. The sequencing sample was made of blood. The chain joins TRBV6-5 to TRBJ2-2; a stretch of 7 junction bases matches TRBD2. This receptor has the CDR3 CASSYGPGGTGELFF. The DNA reads as follows: TGTGCTAGCAGTTACGGTCCGGGGGGCACCGGGGAGCTGTTTTTT.